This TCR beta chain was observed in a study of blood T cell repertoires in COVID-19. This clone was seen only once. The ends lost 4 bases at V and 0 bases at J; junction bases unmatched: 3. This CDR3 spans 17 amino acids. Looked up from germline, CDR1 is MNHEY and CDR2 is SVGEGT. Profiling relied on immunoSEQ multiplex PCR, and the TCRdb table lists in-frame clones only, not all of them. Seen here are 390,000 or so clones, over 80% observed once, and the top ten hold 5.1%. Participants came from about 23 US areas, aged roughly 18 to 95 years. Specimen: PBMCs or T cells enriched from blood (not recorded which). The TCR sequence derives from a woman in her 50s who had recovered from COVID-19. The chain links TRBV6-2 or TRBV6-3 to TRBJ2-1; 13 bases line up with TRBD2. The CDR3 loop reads CASSLRTSGSSYNEQFF. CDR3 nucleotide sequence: TGTGCCAGCAGTTTACGGACTAGCGGGAGCTCCTACAATGAGCAGTTCTTC.